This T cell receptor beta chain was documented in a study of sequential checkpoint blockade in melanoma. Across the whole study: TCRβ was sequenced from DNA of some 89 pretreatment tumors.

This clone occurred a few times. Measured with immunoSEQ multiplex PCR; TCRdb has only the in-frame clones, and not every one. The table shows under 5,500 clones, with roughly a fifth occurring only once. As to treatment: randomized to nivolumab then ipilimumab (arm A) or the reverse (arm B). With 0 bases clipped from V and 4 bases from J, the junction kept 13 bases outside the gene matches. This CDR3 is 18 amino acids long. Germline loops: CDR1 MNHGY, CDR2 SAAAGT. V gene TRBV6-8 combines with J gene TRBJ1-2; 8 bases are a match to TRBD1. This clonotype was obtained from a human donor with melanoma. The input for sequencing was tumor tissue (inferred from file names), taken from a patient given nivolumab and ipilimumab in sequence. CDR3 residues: CASSYSSTGGRRFYGYTF. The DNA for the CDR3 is TGTGCCAGCAGTTACTCGAGTACAGGGGGACGGCGGTTCTATGGCTACACCTTC.